The clone carrying this T cell receptor beta chain was seen more than once but under ten times. Original analysis: Amplified reference gene primers provided the basis for estimating nucleated cell counts. Assay used: immunoSEQ multiplex PCR; TCRdb lists only in-frame clones, some missing. That table furnishes V, J and clone size, whereas the DNA furnished D and trimming. Altogether approximately 200,000 clones are present, roughly 87% being singletons, with the ten largest covering 7% to 9%. The sample belongs to a study of blood T cell repertoires in COVID-19. Study-wide background: Cohort 3 donors were reported recovered after two negative PCRs, clearance, or symptom resolution. COVID-19 samples, acute and convalescent, were from the United States, Italy and Spain.

Adults between about 18 and 89 years of age took part from more than 20 US areas. The specimen was PBMCs or T cells enriched from blood (not recorded which). This sequence originates from a man aged 25 to 40 in a cohort exposed to, infected with or recovered from COVID-19 (not recorded which).

CDR3 DNA sequence: TGTGCCAGCAGCCTCGGACAGGGGGCAATCTATGGCTACACCTTC. Amino acids: CASSLGQGAIYGYTF. The rearrangement links TRBV14 to TRBJ1-2; 11 bases fit TRBD1. CDR1 is SGHDN and CDR2 is FVKESK in the germline V gene. The CDR3 is 15 residues long. V trimming: 4 bases; J trimming: 4 bases; junction bases outside the gene matches: 5.